The 25 T cell receptor beta chains below come from one sample, sequenced in a study of CD8+ T cells in alopecia areata. Sequencing relied on a cDNA template that was reverse transcribed from extracted RNA. The method was immunoSEQ multiplex PCR; TCRdb's version includes in-frame clones alone and lacks a portion of them. The sample holds approximately 13,000 clones, approximately 61% seen once. Researchers gathered lesional scalp punch biopsies and peripheral blood from patients with alopecia areata. Here the sequenced sample was skin, taken at week 0. All receptors derive from a human donor with alopecia areata.

The chain links TRBV9 to TRBJ2-2; TRBD2 matches at 8 bases. The V gene end was trimmed by 1 base and the J gene end by 6 bases; junction bases not matched to a gene: 8. Germline assignment: CDR1 SGDLS and CDR2 YYNGEE. The CDR3 loop spans 16 amino acids. In nucleotides, the CDR3 is TGTGCCAGCAGCGTACAAGCGGGACTAGTGGCCGGGGAGCTGTTTTTT. Its translation is CASSVQAGLVAGELFF.

The chain employs TRBV7-9 and TRBJ1-5; D may be TRBD1 (5 bases). Germline CDR1 is SEHNR and CDR2 is FQNEAQ (reference sequence). V was pared by 5 bases and J by 5 bases, with 16 bases between. This CDR3 is 15 amino acids long. The CDR3 loop is CASSRGEAYDQPQHF. CDR3 coding DNA: TGTGCCAGCAGCCGAGGGGAAGCCTATGATCAGCCCCAGCATTTT.

This clone was seen only a few times. The V and J genes are TRBV7-3 and TRBJ1-6, with a possible D match to TRBD1 (5 bases). V was trimmed by 0 bases and J by 10 bases, leaving 13 bases between them. This CDR3 is 15 amino acids long. Germline lookup yields CDR1 SGHTA and CDR2 FQGTGA. In nucleotides, the CDR3 is TGTGCCAGCAGCTTAACTACAGGAAGAGGATCACCCCTCCACTTT. Protein: CASSLTTGRGSPLHF. The complete variable domain, with remaining parts taken from reference TRBV7-3 and TRBJ1-6, reads GAGVSQTPSNKVTEKGKYVELRCDPISGHTALYWYRQSLGQGPEFLIYFQGTGAADDSGLPNDRFFAVRPEGSVSTLKIQRTERGDSAVYLCASSLTTGRGSPLHFGNGTRLTVT.

The chain carries TRBV11-1 and TRBJ2-2, with TRBD1 matching over 7 bases. Trimming at V came to 2 bases and at J to 1 base, leaving 1 base not matched to a gene. This CDR3 comprises 15 residues. Germline CDR1 reads SGHAT; CDR2 reads FQDESV (reference sequence). The CDR3 bases are TGTGCCAGCAGCTTAAGGGGGCTGAACACCGGGGAGCTGTTTTTT. It translates to CASSLRGLNTGELFF.

This clone occurred a few times. The chain combines TRBV7-2 with TRBJ2-7; unclear D gene. Germline CDR1 and CDR2: SGHTA and FQGNSA. The germline V and J ends were trimmed by 1 base and 6 bases, with 10 bases remaining between them. The CDR3 covers 13 residues. The DNA for the CDR3 is TGTGCCAGCAGCTTAGGTCGTACGAGCGAGCAGTACTTC. This encodes CASSLGRTSEQYF.

Details on this clone: Given a far larger clone just one base away, this is likely a sequencing read error. The chain uses TRBV23-1 and TRBJ2-1; D is possibly TRBD1 or TRBD2 (5 bases each). TRBV23-1 is an ORF, with its function uncertain. The CDR3 loop spans 13 amino acids. Here the CDR3 reads CASSRREYNVQFF. The CDR3 DNA reads TGCGCCAGCAGTCGCAGGGAGTACAATGTGCAGTTCTTC.

V and J are TRBV5-1 and TRBJ2-1; the D gene is possibly TRBD2 (6 bases). Trimming left V 8 bases short and J 13 bases short, with 16 bases between. The CDR3 covers 11 residues. Germline assignment: CDR1 SGHRS and CDR2 YFSETQ. In DNA form, the CDR3 reads TGCGCCAGTCATGCGGGACGCCAACAGTTCTTC. Amino acids: CASHAGRQQFF.

The V call is TRBV9, the J call TRBJ2-1; D is undetermined. Germline V gives CDR1 SGDLS, CDR2 YYNGEE. The V end lost 0 bases, the J end lost 4 bases, and 11 bases lay between the germline ends. CDR3 length equals 15 residues. CDR3 DNA: TGTGCCAGCAGCGTAGACCAGGCTACATACAATGAGCAGTTCTTC. This sequence encodes CASSVDQATYNEQFF.

V is TRBV4-2 and J is TRBJ1-5; the D is unclear. Germline CDR1 is LGHNA and CDR2 is YNFKEQ. V was trimmed by 1 base and J by 0 bases, leaving 4 bases between them. The length of the CDR3 is 14 residues. CDR3: CASSQGDSNQPQHF. The CDR3 region has the DNA TGTGCCAGCAGCCAAGGGGATAGCAATCAGCCCCAGCATTTT.

This chain joins TRBV6-1 and TRBJ2-5; 8 bases fit TRBD2. CDR1 is MNHNS and CDR2 is SASEGT in the germline V gene. This CDR3 comprises 15 residues. With 5 bases clipped from V and 2 bases from J, the junction kept 7 bases outside the gene matches. CDR3 sequence: CASSHALAGQETQYF. DNA for the CDR3: TGTGCCAGCAGTCATGCCTTAGCGGGGCAAGAGACCCAGTACTTC.

This sequence joins TRBV29-1 and TRBJ2-7, with 10 positions matching TRBD1. With 7 bases clipped from V and 4 bases from J, the junction kept 7 bases outside the gene matches. The CDR3 runs to 13 residues. Germline loops: CDR1 SQVTM, CDR2 ANQGSEA. The CDR3 sequence: CSGGQGGSYEQYF. The CDR3 nucleotides read TGCAGCGGTGGACAGGGGGGTTCATACGAGCAGTACTTC.

About this clone itself: With a far larger clone one base away, a read error is the likely cause. V gene TRBV7-3 combines with J gene TRBJ2-2; perhaps TRBD2 as D (5 bases). Germline V gives CDR1 SGHTA, CDR2 FQGTGA. This CDR3 contains 12 residues. V was pared by 1 base and J by 8 bases, with 5 bases between. CDR3 in amino acids: CASSLSGGELFF. The CDR3 region has the DNA TGTGCCAGCAGCTTAAGCGGGGGGGAGCTGTTTTTT.

This chain joins TRBV18 and TRBJ1-2; 8 bases match TRBD1. The CDR3 has 16 residues. The J segment lost 4 bases and the V segment lost 3 bases, leaving 10 bases of the junction unmatched. The germline CDR1 and CDR2 sequences are KGHSH and LQKENI. DNA of the CDR3: TGTGCCAGCTCACCGGTTGGGGCAGGGGGCAGCTATGGCTACACCTTC. Translating gives CASSPVGAGGSYGYTF. The full variable domain, rest sourced from reference TRBV18 and TRBJ1-2, is NAGVMQNPRHLVRRRGQEARLRCSPMKGHSHVYWYRQLPEEGLKFMVYLQKENIIDESGMPKERFSAEFPKEGPSILRIQQVVRGDSAAYFCASSPVGAGGSYGYTFGSGTRLTVV.

This chain connects TRBV6-5 to TRBJ2-7; D not certain. The CDR3 contains 11 residues. Germline V CDR1 and CDR2: MNHEY, SVGAGI. V gave up 5 bases and J gave up 3 bases, with 5 bases separating them. In nucleotides, the CDR3 is TGTGCCAGCAGTCCCTACTACGAGCAGTACTTC. This sequence encodes CASSPYYEQYF.

The rearrangement joins TRBV19 to TRBJ2-3, with D possibly being TRBD1 (6 bases). The CDR3 has 12 amino acids. The V end lost 7 bases, the J end lost 4 bases, and 9 bases lay between the germline ends. Germline-derived CDR1 and CDR2 are LNHDA and SQIVND (reference sequence). The CDR3 region is CASIGGADTQYF. The CDR3 DNA is TGTGCCAGTATTGGGGGCGCAGATACGCAGTATTTT.

This chain connects TRBV19 to TRBJ1-1; D is uncertain. Germline CDR1 and CDR2: LNHDA and SQIVND (reference sequence). The CDR3 totals 14 residues. V lost 1 base and J 1 base, leaving 7 bases between the germline ends. CDR3 in amino acids: CASSIGHKNTEAFF. The DNA of the CDR3 is TGTGCCAGTAGTATAGGACATAAGAACACTGAAGCTTTCTTT.

This rearrangement joins TRBV28 to TRBJ1-1, with D unresolved. Trimming pared 6 bases from V and 6 bases from J, leaving 14 bases between. CDR1 MDHEN and CDR2 SYDVKM come from the germline V gene. This CDR3 spans 13 amino acids. Here the CDR3 DNA reads TGTGCCAGCAGAGGACTTAACGGCGCTGAAGCTTTCTTT. Its protein product is CASRGLNGAEAFF.

This clone was counted a few times. The V gene is TRBV7-8, the J gene TRBJ2-3; 7 bases agree with TRBD1. Germline CDR1 SGHVS, CDR2 FQNEAQ. This CDR3 has 14 amino acids. With V trimmed by 10 bases and J by 6 bases, 13 bases remained unmatched. The CDR3 nucleotides read TGTGCCACTAGACAGGGTGCGATATGGGATACGCAGTATTTT. Its translation: CATRQGAIWDTQYF.

The V call is TRBV28, the J call TRBJ1-2; 8 bases align to TRBD1. Germline CDR1 and CDR2: MDHEN and SYDVKM. V lost 3 bases, J lost 3 bases, and 3 bases stayed unmatched. This CDR3 spans 14 amino acids. CDR3 loop: CASSFQGAYYGYTF. CDR3 coding DNA: TGTGCCAGCAGTTTTCAGGGGGCATACTATGGCTACACCTTC.

This clone was counted between two and nine times. The chain employs TRBV27 and TRBJ1-1; 10 bases map to TRBD1. With 5 bases clipped from V and 11 bases from J, the junction kept 5 bases outside the gene matches. Germline V gene lookup returns CDR1 MNHEY and CDR2 SMNVEV (reference sequence). The CDR3 has 12 residues. The CDR3 coding sequence is TGTGCCAGCAGTCGTGGACAGGGGGGCGCTTTCTTT. This encodes CASSRGQGGAFF.

The V and J genes are TRBV6-5 and TRBJ1-1; 7 bases map to TRBD1. Trimming at V came to 6 bases and at J to 3 bases, leaving 7 bases not matched to a gene. Germline loops: CDR1 MNHEY, CDR2 SVGAGI. The CDR3 is made up of 14 amino acids. The CDR3 region is CASRRGGYDTEAFF. CDR3 bases: TGTGCCAGCAGAAGAGGGGGCTACGACACTGAAGCTTTCTTT.

This clone was counted between two and nine times. The rearrangement links TRBV30 to TRBJ1-1; D possibly corresponds to TRBD1 (5 bases). The CDR3 loop spans 13 amino acids. From germline, CDR1 is GTSNPN and CDR2 SVGIG (reference sequence). Trimming took 4 bases from V and 3 from J, leaving 12 bases between them. The CDR3 reads CAWTQDSYTEAFF. As DNA, the CDR3 is TGTGCCTGGACACAAGACAGCTACACTGAAGCTTTCTTT.

V gene TRBV6-6 combines with J gene TRBJ2-7, with 10 bases identical to TRBD1. Germline lookup yields CDR1 MNHNY and CDR2 SVGAGI (reference sequence). Trimming took 0 bases from V and 3 from J; bases not matched to a gene: 2. CDR3 length: 15 amino acids. Here the CDR3 DNA reads TGTGCCAGCAGTTACTCCGGGACAGGGGACTACGAGCAGTACTTC. Encoded protein: CASSYSGTGDYEQYF.

Relative to its sample, this clone is medium-sized. The rearrangement links TRBV7-2 to TRBJ2-1; TRBD1 is a possible D gene (5 bases). This CDR3 contains 15 residues. Trimming shortened V by 7 bases and J by 2 bases, and 15 bases separated the two germline ends. CDR1 is SGHTA and CDR2 is FQGNSA in the germline V gene. The CDR3 here is CASTIKGFTYNEQFF. In DNA form, the CDR3 reads TGTGCCAGCACCATTAAGGGGTTCACCTACAATGAGCAGTTCTTC.

This chain connects TRBV6-6 to TRBJ2-7, with D perhaps TRBD1 or TRBD2 (5 bases each). Germline V lookup: CDR1 MNHNY, CDR2 SVGAGI (reference sequence). The V and J ends lost 2 bases and 5 bases respectively, with 16 bases between them. The CDR3 is made up of 15 amino acids. CDR3 nucleotide sequence: TGTGCCAGCAGTTACAAGGGACGGGACCATGACGAGCAGTACTTC. This gives the protein CASSYKGRDHDEQYF.